This record covers a single T cell receptor beta chain. This sample was included in a study of OX40 agonist ivuxolimab in advanced cancers. The wider study: Patients in the trial were receiving intravenous ivuxolimab every 2 weeks, at doses of 0.01 to 10 mg/kg. In three patients, partial responses were observed, one with hepatocellular carcinoma and two with cutaneous melanoma.

Assay used: immunoSEQ multiplex PCR; TCRdb lists only in-frame clones, some missing. Found here are 65,000 to 80,000 clones, approximately 86% of them singletons; the top ten hold under 2.5%. The CDR3 length is 13 residues. J gave up 1 base and V 3 bases, and 0 bases lay outside the gene matches. The specimen was CD4+ or CD8+ T cells sorted from blood, collected in a trial of the OX40 agonist ivuxolimab. This chain joins TRBV5-3 and TRBJ1-1; 7 positions match TRBD1. TRBV5-3 is an ORF, and what it does is uncertain. The sequence derives from an adult with an advanced solid tumor such as melanoma, head and neck, liver or kidney cancer. The CDR3 DNA is TGTGCCAGAAGCTCAGGGGGGAACACTGAAGCTTTCTTT. It encodes CARSSGGNTEAFF.